The 17 T cell receptor beta chains below were found in one sample sequenced in a study of blood T cell repertoires in COVID-19. Method: immunoSEQ multiplex PCR; TCRdb's copy keeps in-frame clones and lacks some. The table includes tens of thousands of clones, approximately 92% detected once. Sequencing was done on a sample of peripheral blood. The receptor source for this set is a man aged 45-65 years with acute or convalescent COVID-19.

This chain uses TRBV3-1 (or the pseudogene TRBV3-2) with TRBJ2-1; 10 bases align to TRBD2. After removal of 0 bases from V and 0 bases from J, the junction contained 8 bases not matched to a gene. This CDR3 region has 19 residues. The germline CDR1 and CDR2 sequences are LGHDT and YNNKEL (reference sequence). CDR3 amino acids: CASSQDWTSGTGSYNEQFF. CDR3 nucleotide sequence: TGTGCCAGCAGCCAAGATTGGACTAGCGGAACAGGCTCCTACAATGAGCAGTTCTTC.

This clone was counted a few times. The V gene is TRBV10-1, the J gene TRBJ2-3; 8 nucleotides line up with TRBD2. The CDR3 contains 14 residues. CDR1 and CDR2 from the germline V gene are WNHNN and SYGVQD (reference sequence). J was trimmed by 3 bases and V by 6 bases; bases with no gene match: 5. The CDR3 DNA follows: TGCGCCAGCAGGCGAGCGGGAGAGACAGATACGCAGTATTTT. Amino acid sequence: CASRRAGETDTQYF.

CDR3 amino acids: CASSRTEGLKNQPQHF. CDR3 sequence (DNA): TGCGCCAGCAGCCGGACCGAGGGCTTAAAGAATCAGCCCCAGCATTTT. The chain links TRBV4-1 to TRBJ1-5; D is unclear. The V and J ends lost 4 bases and 4 bases respectively, with 17 bases between them. Per the germline V gene, CDR1 is MGHRA and CDR2 is YSYEKL. The CDR3 length is 16 residues.

The chain uses TRBV5-1 and TRBJ1-2; 10 bases are a match to TRBD1. The CDR3 consists of 16 residues. The J segment lost 2 bases and the V segment lost 4 bases, leaving 8 bases of the junction unmatched. In germline, CDR1 is SGHRS, CDR2 YFSETQ. As DNA, the CDR3 is TGCGCCAGCAGCATACCAGAGGGACAGGGGAACTATGGCTACACCTTC. It specifies CASSIPEGQGNYGYTF.

The chain joins TRBV9 to TRBJ1-5, with TRBD1 matching 7 bases. With V trimmed by 0 bases and J by 12 bases, 9 bases remained unmatched. There are 14 residues in the CDR3. Germline CDR1 and CDR2: SGDLS and YYNGEE. CDR3 sequence reads: CASSVGDSPSHQHF. The DNA for the CDR3 is TGTGCCAGCAGCGTAGGGGACAGCCCCTCTCACCAGCATTTT.

This clone appeared a single time. The CDR3 DNA reads TGTGCCAGCAGTTTGGGACAGCCTGGGGCCCAGCATTTT. Its translation: CASSLGQPGAQHF. V is TRBV6-2 or TRBV6-3 and J is TRBJ1-5; the match to TRBD1 covers 7 bases. CDR3 size: 13 residues. Germline V gene sequence: CDR1 MNHEY, CDR2 SVGEGT. Losses at the gene ends were 4 bases for V and 11 bases for J; bases not matched to a gene: 8.

The chain links TRBV27 to TRBJ1-2; 7 bases are shared with TRBD1. The CDR3 sequence is 15 residues long. Germline values: CDR1 MNHEY, CDR2 SMNVEV (reference sequence). With V trimmed by 4 bases and J by 0 bases, 5 bases remained unmatched. CDR3: CASSSTGTANYGYTF. CDR3 coding DNA: TGTGCCAGCAGTTCAACAGGGACAGCTAACTATGGCTACACCTTC.

This clone was counted only a few times. V usage is TRBV6-2 or TRBV6-3 and J usage is TRBJ2-1; D remains ambiguous. CDR1 and CDR2 (germline): MNHEY, SVGEGT. V gave up 6 bases and J gave up 4 bases, with 19 bases separating them. CDR3 length: 16 amino acids. The CDR3, as DNA: TGTGCCAGCAGCCTTCTTGTGGGCCTACTTTACAATGAGCAGTTCTTC. It specifies CASSLLVGLLYNEQFF.

The chain has TRBV4-1 and TRBJ1-1, with D possibly matching TRBD1 (5 bases). CDR1 MGHRA and CDR2 YSYEKL come from the germline V gene. The V end was cut by 2 bases, the J end by 4 bases, with 11 bases between. This CDR3 comprises 14 residues. The CDR3 loop reads CASSQPSQGTEAFF. The CDR3 DNA reads as TGCGCCAGCAGCCAACCTTCTCAGGGCACTGAAGCTTTCTTT.

This clone was counted a few times. V is TRBV5-4 and J is TRBJ2-1; the match to TRBD2 covers 8 bases. The germline CDR1 and CDR2 sequences are SGHNT and YYREEE (reference sequence). The CDR3 is made up of 16 amino acids. Trimming cost V 0 bases and J 4 bases; bases outside gene matches: 6. Written as DNA, the CDR3 is TGTGCCAGCAGCTTGGCCGCGGGAGGAGGTTACAATGAGCAGTTCTTC. This gives the protein CASSLAAGGGYNEQFF.

This sequence joins TRBV4-3 and TRBJ2-1; maybe TRBD2 (5 bases). Germline V gives CDR1 LGHNA, CDR2 YSLEER. The ends were cut back, 0 bases at V and 7 bases at J, with 10 bases in the middle. This CDR3 comprises 14 residues. The CDR3 loop is CASSQELARNEQFF. Written as DNA, the CDR3 is TGCGCCAGCAGCCAAGAGTTAGCGAGGAATGAGCAGTTCTTC.

The count of this clone is one. V and J are TRBV28 and TRBJ1-6; 7 nucleotides agree with TRBD1. The CDR3 consists of 16 residues. Germline-derived CDR1 and CDR2 are MDHEN and SYDVKM. V gave up 4 bases and J gave up 13 bases; unmatched junction bases: 16. The DNA for the CDR3 is TGTGCCAGCAGTTCCCAGGGGCGACAGGGTGAACTGCCCCTCCACTTT. This encodes CASSSQGRQGELPLHF. The full variable domain, completed using reference TRBV28 and TRBJ1-6, is DVKVTQSSRYLVKRTGEKVFLECVQDMDHENMFWYRQDPGLGLRLIYFSYDVKMKEKGDIPEGYSVSREKKERFSLILESASTNQTSMYLCASSSQGRQGELPLHFGNGTRLTVT.

The genes are TRBV7-2 and TRBJ2-7, with TRBD2 matching 8 bases. The germline V gene has CDR1 SGHTA and CDR2 FQGNSA. Germline trimming cut 0 bases from V and 3 bases from J; bases unmatched to any gene: 4. The CDR3 is 15 amino acids. The CDR3 DNA sequence: TGTGCCAGCAGCTTAGCCCACAGCGGGAGCTACGAGCAGTACGTC. Encoded protein: CASSLAHSGSYEQYV.

This clone showed up just once. CDR3 amino acids: CASSSILRTSGVVGTDTQYF. The CDR3 nucleotides read TGCGCCAGCAGCTCGATACTCCGGACTAGCGGAGTGGTAGGCACAGATACGCAGTATTTT. This rearrangement joins TRBV5-1 to TRBJ2-3; 10 bases fit TRBD2. The V gene end was trimmed by 3 bases and the J gene end by 1 base; junction bases not matched to a gene: 17. The CDR3 is 20 residues long. CDR1 is SGHRS, CDR2 YFSETQ, per germline.

The gene calls are TRBV23-1 and TRBJ2-1; D remains ambiguous. TRBV23-1 is reported as an ORF; its role is uncertain. Trimming stripped 0 bases from V and 6 bases from J, with 9 bases between. This CDR3 spans 14 amino acids. The CDR3 loop is CASSQSGSSNEQFF. CDR3 DNA: TGCGCCAGCAGTCAATCTGGTAGCAGCAATGAGCAGTTCTTC.

This chain links TRBV19 with TRBJ2-2; possibly TRBD2 for D (5 bases). CDR3 length: 15 amino acids. Germline lookup yields CDR1 LNHDA and CDR2 SQIVND (reference sequence). V lost 5 bases to trimming and J lost 3 bases, with 13 bases between them. The chain's CDR3 is CASSLMDFYTGELFF. The CDR3 DNA sequence: TGTGCCAGTAGTCTTATGGACTTTTACACCGGGGAGCTGTTTTTT. Complete variable domain (other parts from reference TRBV19 and TRBJ2-2): DGGITQSPKYLFRKEGQNVTLSCEQNLNHDAMYWYRQDPGQGLRLIYYSQIVNDFQKGDIAEGYSVSREKKESFPLTVTSAQKNPTAFYLCASSLMDFYTGELFFGEGSRLTVL.

The chain carries TRBV28 and TRBJ2-7; 16 bases line up with TRBD2. The trim removed 6 bases at V and 6 bases at J, leaving 5 bases unmatched. The CDR3 spans 15 residues. Germline V gives CDR1 MDHEN, CDR2 SYDVKM. CDR3 sequence: CASRGLAGGPIEQYF. The CDR3, as DNA: TGTGCCAGCAGGGGACTAGCGGGAGGGCCCATCGAGCAGTACTTC.